These T cell receptor beta chains were read from a single sample in a study of shared clonotypes between healthy human individuals. Here immunoSEQ multiplex PCR was the method, and the copy in TCRdb shows in-frame clones only, minus some. This table has about 680,000 clones, around 72% appearing once. The sequenced sample consisted of memory CD4+ T cells sorted from blood. Every receptor here comes from a woman aged 25 to 39 in good health. Both conserved end residues are part of each CDR3. Each record gives: CDR3 DNA, CDR3 protein, J gene, D gene, clone size, V gene. The D gene is left open where the match is weak. Size values are once, few and many counts, or a class for expanded clones, and some rows have none.

CDR3 DNA: TGCGCCAGCAGCCCCGGGACCGATTACCTGGAGCAGTTCTTC; CDR3 protein: CASSPGTDYLEQFF; J gene: TRBJ2-1; D gene: .; clone size: .; V gene: TRBV5-1
CDR3 DNA: TGTGCCAGCTCACTTCGGACTAGCGGGAGGAGTCATGAGCAGTTCTTC; CDR3 protein: CASSLRTSGRSHEQFF; J gene: TRBJ2-1; D gene: TRBD2; clone size: .; V gene: TRBV18
CDR3 DNA: TGTGCCAGCAGCCAAGATAGGGCCGAGCGGGGGGCCCAGTACTTC; CDR3 protein: CASSQDRAERGAQYF; J gene: TRBJ2-5; D gene: TRBD2; clone size: .; V gene: TRBV4-2
CDR3 DNA: TGTGCAAGCTACCTGTTGGGGACCCACCAAGAGACCCAGTACTTC; CDR3 protein: CASYLLGTHQETQYF; J gene: TRBJ2-5; D gene: .; clone size: few; V gene: TRBV12-2
CDR3 DNA: TGTGCCAGCTCACCATTTAAGAATCAGCCCCAGCATTTT; CDR3 protein: CASSPFKNQPQHF; J gene: TRBJ1-5; D gene: .; clone size: .; V gene: TRBV18
CDR3 DNA: TGTGCCAGCAGCCCCGTGCAGCGACAGGGCCTCTACGAGCAGTACTTC; CDR3 protein: CASSPVQRQGLYEQYF; J gene: TRBJ2-7; D gene: TRBD1; clone size: .; V gene: TRBV11-2
CDR3 DNA: TGTGCCAGCAGCTTTTCCTTAGCTAACTATGGCTACACCTTC; CDR3 protein: CASSFSLANYGYTF; J gene: TRBJ1-2; D gene: .; clone size: .; V gene: TRBV13
CDR3 DNA: TGTGCCAGCAGCTTAGAGGGGTCGCCTGAAAATGGCTACACCTTC; CDR3 protein: CASSLEGSPENGYTF; J gene: TRBJ1-2; D gene: .; clone size: .; V gene: TRBV13
CDR3 DNA: TGCGCCAGCAGCCCCCGGGACAGCGGACGGGAAAAACTGTTTTTT; CDR3 protein: CASSPRDSGREKLFF; J gene: TRBJ1-4; D gene: TRBD1; clone size: .; V gene: TRBV5-1
CDR3 DNA: TGTGCCAGCAGTTTCCCCCCCGAGGATCAGGGGGCCAGGGTGAACACTGAAGCTTTCTTT; CDR3 protein: CASSFPPEDQGARVNTEAFF; J gene: TRBJ1-1; D gene: TRBD1; clone size: .; V gene: TRBV28
CDR3 DNA: TGTGCCAGCAGTTACAAGGGACAGGTCGTACGGAGTGGCTACACCTTC; CDR3 protein: CASSYKGQVVRSGYTF; J gene: TRBJ1-2; D gene: TRBD1; clone size: once; V gene: TRBV6-5
CDR3 DNA: TGTGCCACCGGGACAAAATACAAAGGCAATGAGCAGTTCTTC; CDR3 protein: CATGTKYKGNEQFF; J gene: TRBJ2-1; D gene: .; clone size: .; V gene: TRBV21-1
CDR3 DNA: TGCGCCAGCAGCTTGGGGGCAGGATCCTATGGCTACACCTTC; CDR3 protein: CASSLGAGSYGYTF; J gene: TRBJ1-2; D gene: .; clone size: few; V gene: TRBV5-1
CDR3 DNA: TGTGCCAGCAGCTTAGAATCTGAGCAGTTCTTC; CDR3 protein: CASSLESEQFF; J gene: TRBJ2-1; D gene: .; clone size: .; V gene: TRBV7-6
CDR3 DNA: TGTGCCAGCAGCTTGACGGTTCTCGTCTCCTACAATGAGCAGTTCTTC; CDR3 protein: CASSLTVLVSYNEQFF; J gene: TRBJ2-1; D gene: .; clone size: .; V gene: TRBV7-2
CDR3 DNA: TGTGCCAGCAGTGAACGTAGGGTCACCGGGGAGCTGTTTTTT; CDR3 protein: CASSERRVTGELFF; J gene: TRBJ2-2; D gene: .; clone size: few; V gene: TRBV6-1
CDR3 DNA: TGCGCCAGCAGCTTGGCGGGAGAAGTGCCAGATACGCAGTATTTT; CDR3 protein: CASSLAGEVPDTQYF; J gene: TRBJ2-3; D gene: .; clone size: .; V gene: TRBV5-1
CDR3 DNA: TGCGCCAGCAGCCAAGGACTAGCTCTCTCTGGGGCCAACGTCCTGACTTTC; CDR3 protein: CASSQGLALSGANVLTF; J gene: TRBJ2-6; D gene: TRBD2; clone size: .; V gene: TRBV4-1
CDR3 DNA: TGCGCCAGCAGCCAGCCCCGGGATTCAAGAAACACCATATATTTT; CDR3 protein: CASSQPRDSRNTIYF; J gene: TRBJ1-3; D gene: .; clone size: many; V gene: TRBV4-1
CDR3 DNA: TGTGCCATCGGGCAGGCAGATGAGACCCAGTACTTC; CDR3 protein: CAIGQADETQYF; J gene: TRBJ2-5; D gene: .; clone size: .; V gene: TRBV10-3
CDR3 DNA: TGTGCCAGCAAAGCGGAGGGTCAGGGGACCAACGTCCTGACTTTC; CDR3 protein: CASKAEGQGTNVLTF; J gene: TRBJ2-6; D gene: .; clone size: .; V gene: TRBV2
CDR3 DNA: TGTGCCAGCAGCCAATACGGGCGCTCCTACAATGAGCAGTTCTTC; CDR3 protein: CASSQYGRSYNEQFF; J gene: TRBJ2-1; D gene: .; clone size: .; V gene: TRBV28
CDR3 DNA: TGTGCCAGCAGTACGGGGTCCGGCAACTATGGCTACACCTTC; CDR3 protein: CASSTGSGNYGYTF; J gene: TRBJ1-2; D gene: .; clone size: few; V gene: TRBV28
CDR3 DNA: TGTGCCAGCTCTCCGGGACTGAGAGAAAAACTGTTTTTT; CDR3 protein: CASSPGLREKLFF; J gene: TRBJ1-4; D gene: .; clone size: .; V gene: TRBV18
CDR3 DNA: TGCAGCGTACTAGCGGGAGGGAACACCGGGGAGCTGTTTTTT; CDR3 protein: CSVLAGGNTGELFF; J gene: TRBJ2-2; D gene: TRBD2; clone size: few; V gene: TRBV29-1
CDR3 DNA: TGTGCCACCTCCCAGCAGACTATCTCCTACGAGCAGTACTTC; CDR3 protein: CATSQQTISYEQYF; J gene: TRBJ2-7; D gene: .; clone size: .; V gene: TRBV6-1
CDR3 DNA: TGTGCCAGCAGCTTCTACAGGGATCAGGGTCAGCCCCAGCATTTT; CDR3 protein: CASSFYRDQGQPQHF; J gene: TRBJ1-5; D gene: .; clone size: .; V gene: TRBV7-8
CDR3 DNA: TGTGCCAGCTCACCTCCGACAGGGTCCGGGACCTACGAGCAGTACTTC; CDR3 protein: CASSPPTGSGTYEQYF; J gene: TRBJ2-7; D gene: TRBD1; clone size: .; V gene: TRBV18
CDR3 DNA: TGTGCCAGCAGTACATACAGGGGGCCGAGCTCCTACGAGCAGTACTTC; CDR3 protein: CASSTYRGPSSYEQYF; J gene: TRBJ2-7; D gene: TRBD1; clone size: .; V gene: TRBV27
CDR3 DNA: TGTGCCAGCAGCCTGACCCAGGGGAGAAACATTCAGTACTTC; CDR3 protein: CASSLTQGRNIQYF; J gene: TRBJ2-4; D gene: .; clone size: .; V gene: TRBV28
CDR3 DNA: TGTGCCAGCAGTCCCCTTACGGGGAGATCCTACAATGAGCAGTTCTTC; CDR3 protein: CASSPLTGRSYNEQFF; J gene: TRBJ2-1; D gene: .; clone size: .; V gene: TRBV27
CDR3 DNA: TGTGCCAGCAGCTTGAGTGAAAAACTGTTTTTT; CDR3 protein: CASSLSEKLFF; J gene: TRBJ1-4; D gene: .; clone size: few; V gene: TRBV7-9
CDR3 DNA: TGTGCCAGCAGCCCTTATATGAACACTGAAGCTTTCTTT; CDR3 protein: CASSPYMNTEAFF; J gene: TRBJ1-1; D gene: .; clone size: .; V gene: TRBV7-6
CDR3 DNA: TGTGCCAGCAGTGATCAGGGGATATCTTACGAGCAGTACTTC; CDR3 protein: CASSDQGISYEQYF; J gene: TRBJ2-7; D gene: .; clone size: .; V gene: TRBV6-1